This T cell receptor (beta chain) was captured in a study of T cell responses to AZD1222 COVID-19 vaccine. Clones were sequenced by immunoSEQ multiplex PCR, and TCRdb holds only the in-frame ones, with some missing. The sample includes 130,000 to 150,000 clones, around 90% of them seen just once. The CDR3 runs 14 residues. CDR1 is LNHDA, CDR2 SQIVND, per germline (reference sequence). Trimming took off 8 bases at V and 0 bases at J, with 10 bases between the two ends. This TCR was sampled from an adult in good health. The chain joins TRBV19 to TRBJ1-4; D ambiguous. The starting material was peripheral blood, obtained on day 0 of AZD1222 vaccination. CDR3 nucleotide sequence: TGTGCCAGTGAACACAGTGCAACTAATGAAAAACTGTTTTTT. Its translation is CASEHSATNEKLFF.